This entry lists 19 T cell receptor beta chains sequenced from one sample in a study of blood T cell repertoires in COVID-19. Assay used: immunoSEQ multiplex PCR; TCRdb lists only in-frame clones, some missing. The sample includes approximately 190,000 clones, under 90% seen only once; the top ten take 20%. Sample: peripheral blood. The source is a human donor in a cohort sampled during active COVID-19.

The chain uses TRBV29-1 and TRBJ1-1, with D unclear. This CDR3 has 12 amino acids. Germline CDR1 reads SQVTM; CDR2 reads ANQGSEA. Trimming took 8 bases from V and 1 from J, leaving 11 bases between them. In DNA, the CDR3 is TGCAGCCCGTGGCGGGAGAACACTGAAGCTTTCTTT. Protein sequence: CSPWRENTEAFF.

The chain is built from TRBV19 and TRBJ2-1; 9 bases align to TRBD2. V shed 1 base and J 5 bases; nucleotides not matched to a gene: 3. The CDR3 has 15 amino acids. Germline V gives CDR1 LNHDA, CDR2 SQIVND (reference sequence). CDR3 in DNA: TGTGCCAGTAGTATAGGACTAGCGGAGAACAATGAGCAGTTCTTC. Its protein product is CASSIGLAENNEQFF.

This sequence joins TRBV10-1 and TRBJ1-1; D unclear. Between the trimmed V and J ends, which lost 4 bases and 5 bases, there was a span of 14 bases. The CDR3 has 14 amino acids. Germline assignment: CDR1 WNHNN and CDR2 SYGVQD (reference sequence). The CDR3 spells CASSATGEWTEAFF. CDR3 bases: TGCGCCAGCAGTGCCACCGGGGAGTGGACTGAAGCTTTCTTT.

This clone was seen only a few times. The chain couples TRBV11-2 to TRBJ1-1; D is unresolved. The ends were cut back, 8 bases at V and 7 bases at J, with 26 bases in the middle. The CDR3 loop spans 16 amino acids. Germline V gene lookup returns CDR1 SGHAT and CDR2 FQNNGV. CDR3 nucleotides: TGTGCCAGCCGCCCTTATCCCCGGGTGGTAGTCGTTGAAGCTTTCTTT. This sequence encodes CASRPYPRVVVVEAFF.

CDR3 nucleotide sequence: TGTGCCAGCAGCAGAGACAGGGGGGCCATTGAGAAACTGTTTTTT. This codes for CASSRDRGAIEKLFF. The chain couples TRBV27 to TRBJ1-4, with TRBD1 matching 9 bases. Germline V gene sequence: CDR1 MNHEY, CDR2 SMNVEV (reference sequence). The J segment lost 11 bases and the V segment lost 6 bases, leaving 13 bases of the junction unmatched. The CDR3 loop spans 15 amino acids.

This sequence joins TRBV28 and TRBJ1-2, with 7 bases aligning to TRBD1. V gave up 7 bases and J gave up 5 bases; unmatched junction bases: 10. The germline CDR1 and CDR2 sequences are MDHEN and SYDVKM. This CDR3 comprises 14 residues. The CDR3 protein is CASTLKRQGYGYTF. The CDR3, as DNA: TGTGCCAGCACCCTAAAACGACAGGGTTATGGCTACACCTTC.

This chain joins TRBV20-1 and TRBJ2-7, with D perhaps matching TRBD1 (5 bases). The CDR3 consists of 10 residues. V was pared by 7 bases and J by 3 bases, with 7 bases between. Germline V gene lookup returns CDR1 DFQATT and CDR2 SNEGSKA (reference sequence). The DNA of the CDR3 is TGCAGTGAAGGGGTCTACGAGCAGTACTTC. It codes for CSEGVYEQYF.

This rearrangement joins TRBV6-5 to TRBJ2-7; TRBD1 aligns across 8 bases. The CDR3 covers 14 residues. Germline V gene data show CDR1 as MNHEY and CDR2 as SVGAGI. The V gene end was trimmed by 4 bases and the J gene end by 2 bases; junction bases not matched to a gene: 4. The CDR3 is CASSSDRGPYEQYF. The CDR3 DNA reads TGTGCCAGCAGTTCCGACAGGGGTCCCTACGAGCAGTACTTC.

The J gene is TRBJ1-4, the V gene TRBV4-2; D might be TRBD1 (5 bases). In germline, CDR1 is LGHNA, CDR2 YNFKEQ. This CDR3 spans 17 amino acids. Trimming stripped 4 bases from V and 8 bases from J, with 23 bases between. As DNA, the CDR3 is TGTGCCAGCAGCCCACCCCTGGCCGGGACGCGGGGCGAAAAACTGTTTTTT. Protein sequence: CASSPPLAGTRGEKLFF.

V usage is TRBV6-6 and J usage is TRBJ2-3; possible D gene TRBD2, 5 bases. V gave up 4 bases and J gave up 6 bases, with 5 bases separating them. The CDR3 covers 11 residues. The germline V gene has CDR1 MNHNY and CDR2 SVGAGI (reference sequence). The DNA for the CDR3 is TGTGCCAGCAGTTCGGGGGATACGCAGTATTTT. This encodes CASSSGDTQYF.

The DNA of the CDR3 is TGTGCCAGCAGCGTAGGCGGGGGGGCCGCGAACATTCAGTACTTC. Translated, it gives CASSVGGGAANIQYF. The chain couples TRBV9 to TRBJ2-4, with TRBD2 matching 9 bases. Germline V gene data show CDR1 as SGDLS and CDR2 as YYNGEE. The V gene end was trimmed by 0 bases and the J gene end by 7 bases; junction bases not matched to a gene: 5. The CDR3 has 15 amino acids.

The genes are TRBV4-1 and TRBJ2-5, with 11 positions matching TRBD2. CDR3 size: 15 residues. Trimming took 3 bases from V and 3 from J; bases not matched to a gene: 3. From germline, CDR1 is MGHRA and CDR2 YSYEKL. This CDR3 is CASSQAGLAEETQYF. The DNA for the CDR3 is TGCGCCAGCAGCCAGGCGGGACTAGCGGAAGAGACCCAGTACTTC.

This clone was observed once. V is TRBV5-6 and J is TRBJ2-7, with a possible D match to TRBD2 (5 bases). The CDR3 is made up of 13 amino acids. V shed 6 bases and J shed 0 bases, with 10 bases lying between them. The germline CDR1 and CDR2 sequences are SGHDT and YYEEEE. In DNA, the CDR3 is TGTGCCAGCACCGGGGTAGACTCCTACGAGCAGTACGTC. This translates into CASTGVDSYEQYV.

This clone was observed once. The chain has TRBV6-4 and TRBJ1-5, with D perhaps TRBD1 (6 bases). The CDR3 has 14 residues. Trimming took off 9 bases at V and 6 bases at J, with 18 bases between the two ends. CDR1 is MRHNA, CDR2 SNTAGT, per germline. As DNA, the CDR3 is TGTGCCAGTTCCAACGACTTAGGGGGTCAGCCCCAGCATTTT. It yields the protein CASSNDLGGQPQHF.

CDR3: CATREQGNTEAFF. CDR3 coding DNA: TGTGCCACCAGGGAACAGGGGAACACTGAAGCTTTCTTT. The chain carries TRBV24-1 and TRBJ1-1, with D maybe TRBD1 (6 bases). Germline lookup yields CDR1 KGHDR and CDR2 SFDVKD. The CDR3 is made up of 13 amino acids. V lost 7 bases and J lost 1, with 9 bases in between.

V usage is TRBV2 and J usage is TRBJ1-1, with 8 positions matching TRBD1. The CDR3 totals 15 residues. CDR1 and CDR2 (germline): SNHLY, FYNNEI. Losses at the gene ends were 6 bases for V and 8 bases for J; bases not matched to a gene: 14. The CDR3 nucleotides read TGTGCCAGCAGGACCGCAGGGGGCGCAGCGACCGAAGCTTTCTTT. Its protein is CASRTAGGAATEAFF.

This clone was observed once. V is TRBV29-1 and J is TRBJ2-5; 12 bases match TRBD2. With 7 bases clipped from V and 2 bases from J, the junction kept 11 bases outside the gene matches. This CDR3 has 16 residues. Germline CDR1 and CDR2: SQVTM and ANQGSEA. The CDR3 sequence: CSATKGTSGPQETQYF. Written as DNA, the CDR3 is TGCAGCGCAACGAAAGGGACTAGCGGGCCGCAAGAGACCCAGTACTTC.

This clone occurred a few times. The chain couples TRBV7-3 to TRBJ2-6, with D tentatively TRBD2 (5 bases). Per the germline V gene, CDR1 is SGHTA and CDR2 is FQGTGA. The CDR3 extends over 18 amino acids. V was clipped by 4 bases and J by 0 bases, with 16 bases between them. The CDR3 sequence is CASSSLGGRTSGANVLTF. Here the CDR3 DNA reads TGTGCCAGCAGCTCCCTCGGAGGCAGGACCTCTGGGGCCAACGTCCTGACTTTC.

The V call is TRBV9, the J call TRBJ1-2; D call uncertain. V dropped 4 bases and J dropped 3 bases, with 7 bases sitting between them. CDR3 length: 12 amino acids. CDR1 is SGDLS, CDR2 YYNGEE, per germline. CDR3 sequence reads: CASSRVDYGYTF. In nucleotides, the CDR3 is TGTGCCAGCAGCCGGGTCGACTATGGCTACACCTTC.